This T cell receptor (beta chain) originates from a study of T-cell reconstitution after alpha-beta-depleted transplantation in children. The study, taken as a whole, reports: Several patients had high TCRbeta diversity at day 60; it came from surviving recipient T cells and thymic progenitors. Alpha-beta T cells present about two months after transplant were reported to originate from several hundred expanded graft clones. By one year post-transplant, T-cell counts and diversity largely arose from T cells that were newly produced.

TCRbeta library construction was performed incorporating unique molecular identifiers. TCRdb called the PCR reads again in MiXCR, with one record for every CDR3 protein. The sample comprises hundreds of thousands of distinct CDR3 sequences, roughly 15% of which are singletons, and around two fifths rests with the top ten. V lost 2 bases and J 3 bases, leaving 10 bases between the germline ends. In germline, CDR1 is MNHEY, CDR2 SMNVEV (reference sequence). This CDR3 is 14 amino acids long. This clonotype has just a few counts. What it binds is not known. The source was PBMCs, mostly from graft donor cells, collected 360 days after TCRalphabeta/CD19-depleted stem cell transplant. This chain joins TRBV27 and TRBJ2-5; TRBD1 might be the D (5 bases). The clonotype was recovered from a male patient aged 2 to 9 who had a stem cell transplant for acute lymphoblastic leukemia, so the T cells may come from the graft donor. Here the CDR3 DNA reads TGTGCCAGCAGTTTACAGGGTTACGAAGAGACCCAGTACTTC. Protein sequence: CASSLQGYEETQYF.